This T cell receptor (beta chain) was documented in a study of cytomegalovirus exposure and HLA in healthy donors. Study outcomes and limitations: CMV serostatus was the sole immune exposure information available. CMV antigen specificity was confirmed in vitro for a few CMV-associated chains. Most observed TCR sequences were rare, whereas some public TCRs were detected in many donors.

To note about this clone: Its antigen is not identified.

Germline V lookup: CDR1 KGHSH, CDR2 LQKENI. The ends lost 2 bases at V and 10 bases at J; junction bases unmatched: 6. The CDR3 length is 14 residues. PCR was performed using 60 Vbeta and 13 Jbeta primers. Libraries were prepared by immunoSEQ multiplex PCR; TCRdb keeps only in-frame clonotypes and omits some of them. This sample has around 130,000 clones, with approximately 70% found just once. This clonotype was sampled from a young woman in good health and CMV-seronegative. The sequencing input was PBMCs. This rearrangement joins TRBV18 to TRBJ1-1; 11 bases are shared with TRBD1. The CDR3 protein is CASSPGQGAVAAFF. The DNA of the CDR3 is TGTGCCAGCTCACCAGGACAGGGGGCGGTGGCAGCTTTCTTT.